The 27 T cell receptor beta chains given below trace back to one sample, sequenced in a study of blood T cell repertoires in COVID-19. Some clones are missing from TCRdb's copy, which holds only in-frame ones; the method was immunoSEQ multiplex PCR. The sample comprises over 250,000 clones, roughly 83% of which are singletons, and about 1.5% rests with the top ten. Material for sequencing was peripheral blood. The receptors originated from a human donor with COVID-19, enrolled during active disease. The donor label of this sample is uncertain.

V gene TRBV10-3 combines with J gene TRBJ1-1, with D tentatively TRBD1 (5 bases). With 6 bases removed from V and 2 bases from J, the gap between germline ends came to 7 bases. CDR1 and CDR2 from the germline V gene are ENHRY and SYGVKD. The CDR3 is made up of 12 amino acids. The CDR3 coding sequence is TGTGCCATCAGAGGGGTTAACACTGAAGCTTTCTTT. It encodes CAIRGVNTEAFF.

The chain uses TRBV6-5 and TRBJ1-3; tentatively, D is TRBD1 (5 bases). Germline-derived CDR1 and CDR2 are MNHEY and SVGAGI. The V end lost 6 bases, the J end lost 2 bases, and 14 bases lay between the germline ends. CDR3 length: 15 amino acids. The CDR3 nucleotides are TGTGCCAGCAGCCGGGCGGGGCCCACTGGAAACACCATATATTTT. Its protein product is CASSRAGPTGNTIYF.

The V gene is TRBV5-1, the J gene TRBJ1-4; 7 nucleotides agree with TRBD1. Trimming cost V 1 base and J 8 bases; bases outside gene matches: 8. This CDR3 has 15 amino acids. Looked up from germline, CDR1 is SGHRS and CDR2 is YFSETQ. Written as DNA, the CDR3 is TGCGCCAGCAGCTTGCGACAGGGATTGAACGAAAAACTGTTTTTT. It translates to CASSLRQGLNEKLFF.

This clone showed up just a few times. The chain is built from TRBV4-3 and TRBJ2-4, with a possible D match to TRBD1 (6 bases). Trimming took 1 base from V and 9 from J, leaving 16 bases between them. The CDR3 covers 15 residues. Germline V gene lookup returns CDR1 LGHNA and CDR2 YSLEER. The CDR3 bases are TGCGCCAGCAGCCAAGGGGGTGAGAGGGGGAGCATTCAGTACTTC. Translated, it gives CASSQGGERGSIQYF.

This chain joins TRBV6-5 and TRBJ2-1; 9 positions agree with TRBD1. J gave up 9 bases and V 6 bases, and 15 bases lay outside the gene matches. This CDR3 comprises 16 residues. Germline V gene sequence: CDR1 MNHEY, CDR2 SVGAGI. The CDR3 spells CASSYGTGRGNGEQFF. For the CDR3, the DNA is TGTGCCAGCAGCTACGGGACAGGGAGGGGCAATGGTGAGCAGTTCTTC.

The chain combines TRBV7-2 with TRBJ2-3; TRBD2 aligns across 11 bases. Trimming took 5 bases from V and 5 from J; bases not matched to a gene: 6. This CDR3 has 15 amino acids. From germline, CDR1 is SGHTA and CDR2 FQGNSA. The CDR3 is CASSPSLAGEDTQYF. CDR3 in DNA: TGTGCCAGCAGCCCTTCACTAGCGGGAGAAGATACGCAGTATTTT.

This rearrangement joins TRBV19 to TRBJ2-2; D call uncertain. Germline V gene lookup returns CDR1 LNHDA and CDR2 SQIVND (reference sequence). The CDR3 runs 12 residues. The V gene lost 6 bases and the J gene lost 6 bases, with 8 bases spanning the gap. The DNA of the CDR3 is TGTGCCAGTAGATCGGTAGCCGGGGAGCTGTTTTTT. This sequence encodes CASRSVAGELFF.

This clone has more than one count but fewer than ten. V usage is TRBV11-2 and J usage is TRBJ1-3, with a tentative D call TRBD1 (5 bases). This CDR3 is 16 amino acids long. Trimming took 5 bases from V and 0 from J, leaving 14 bases between them. CDR1 and CDR2 (germline): SGHAT, FQNNGV. CDR3 bases: TGTGCCAGCAGCCCAAGGGGCAGCGACTCTGGAAACACCATATATTTT. Its translation is CASSPRGSDSGNTIYF.

The chain combines TRBV6-5 with TRBJ1-1; no reliable D call. This CDR3 has 13 amino acids. Trimming took off 2 bases at V and 7 bases at J, with 11 bases between the two ends. Germline lookup yields CDR1 MNHEY and CDR2 SVGAGI. The DNA of the CDR3 is TGTGCCAGCAGTTACCCCCCGCAGAATGAAGCTTTCTTT. This codes for CASSYPPQNEAFF.

The chain combines TRBV9 with TRBJ2-7; 10 bases line up with TRBD2. There are 16 residues in the CDR3. V dropped 0 bases and J dropped 2; count of bases not matched to a gene: 5. Germline V CDR1 and CDR2: SGDLS, YYNGEE. DNA of the CDR3: TGTGCCAGCAGCGTAGGGCCTAGCGGGAGTACCTACGAGCAGTACTTC. Protein product: CASSVGPSGSTYEQYF.

CDR3 sequence: CASSLRREGVEQFF. As DNA, the CDR3 is TGTGCCAGCAGTTTAAGGCGGGAGGGGGTCGAGCAGTTCTTC. The gene calls are TRBV27 and TRBJ2-1; 9 bases match TRBD2. Germline lookup yields CDR1 MNHEY and CDR2 SMNVEV (reference sequence). The V and J ends lost 2 bases and 10 bases, in that order; junction bases with no gene match: 6. The CDR3 loop spans 14 amino acids.

The DNA for the CDR3 is TGTGCCAGCAGTCCCCGGGGGTTGAGCACTGAAGCTTTCTTT. Translating it yields CASSPRGLSTEAFF. The J gene is TRBJ1-1, the V gene TRBV27, with a weak D call TRBD1 (5 bases). The ends were cut back, 5 bases at V and 4 bases at J, with 14 bases in the middle. Per germline, CDR1 MNHEY and CDR2 SMNVEV (reference sequence). The CDR3 sequence is 14 residues long.

This chain connects TRBV28 to TRBJ1-1; D is possibly TRBD1 (6 bases). Trimming left V 4 bases short and J 3 bases short, with 6 bases between. Germline assignment: CDR1 MDHEN and CDR2 SYDVKM. This CDR3 has 12 amino acids. The CDR3 is CASSSGDTEAFF. CDR3 in DNA: TGTGCCAGCAGTTCAGGGGACACTGAAGCTTTCTTT.

The CDR3 DNA reads TGTGCCAGCAGCTGGGACAGAGACTATGGCTACACCTTC. Protein: CASSWDRDYGYTF. V is TRBV6-5 and J is TRBJ1-2, with TRBD1 matching 7 bases. The length of the CDR3 is 13 residues. V lost 6 bases and J lost 3; bases outside the gene matches: 4. The germline CDR1 and CDR2 sequences are MNHEY and SVGAGI.

The CDR3 loop is CASNPAGPGQHSGANVLTF. The CDR3, as DNA: TGTGCCAGCAACCCCGCCGGGCCAGGACAGCACTCTGGGGCCAACGTCCTGACTTTC. The V call is TRBV28, the J call TRBJ2-6, with D tentatively TRBD1 (6 bases). Trimming pared 7 bases from V and 0 bases from J, leaving 22 bases between. The CDR3 has 19 amino acids. The germline V gene has CDR1 MDHEN and CDR2 SYDVKM.

The chain has TRBV19 and TRBJ2-1; tentatively, D is TRBD1 (7 bases). Trimming removed 2 bases at V and 7 bases at J, with 12 bases between. Germline values: CDR1 LNHDA, CDR2 SQIVND (reference sequence). The CDR3 contains 14 residues. This CDR3 is CASSIRQGGNEQFF. The DNA for the CDR3 is TGTGCCAGTAGTATACGGCAGGGGGGAAATGAGCAGTTCTTC.

This chain links TRBV7-8 with TRBJ2-7, with D maybe TRBD1 (6 bases). CDR1 and CDR2 (germline): SGHVS, FQNEAQ. Trimming took 1 base from V and 1 from J, leaving 26 bases between them. The CDR3 totals 20 residues. CDR3 residues: CASSLEQGAYTSVRSYEQYF. Here the CDR3 DNA reads TGTGCCAGCAGCTTAGAACAGGGAGCCTACACTTCCGTGAGGTCCTACGAGCAGTACTTC.

V and J are TRBV7-6 and TRBJ2-5; 7 bases align to TRBD1. V was pared by 4 bases and J by 0 bases, with 5 bases of the junction left unmatched. CDR1 is SGHVS, CDR2 FNYEAQ, per germline. The CDR3 sequence is 15 residues long. CDR3 sequence reads: CASSWGQSYQETQYF. The CDR3 DNA is TGTGCCAGCAGCTGGGGACAGTCTTACCAAGAGACCCAGTACTTC.

The chain employs TRBV7-9 and TRBJ2-2; a weak D match, TRBD1 (6 bases). The CDR3 sequence is 15 residues long. CDR1 SEHNR and CDR2 FQNEAQ come from the germline V gene (reference sequence). The V end was cut by 11 bases, the J end by 3 bases, with 19 bases between. CDR3 bases: TGTGCCGGAAACCGGGCAGGGGCGGACACCGGGGAGCTGTTTTTT. Encoded protein: CAGNRAGADTGELFF. Full variable domain (outside the CDR3, taken from reference TRBV7-9 and TRBJ2-2): DTGVSQNPRHKITKRGQNVTFRCDPISEHNRLYWYRQTLGQGPEFLTYFQNEAQLEKSRLLSDRFSAERPKGSFSTLEIQRTEQGDSAMYLCAGNRAGADTGELFFGEGSRLTVL.

The count of this clone is one. This chain uses TRBV5-8 with TRBJ1-1; D is unclear. The CDR3 spans 12 residues. V was pared by 2 bases and J by 9 bases, with 11 bases between. Germline CDR1 reads SGHTS; CDR2 reads YDEGEE. CDR3: CASSLAPQKAFF. The CDR3 DNA sequence: TGTGCCAGCAGCTTAGCCCCTCAAAAAGCTTTCTTT.

J is TRBJ1-2 and V is TRBV28; TRBD1 aligns across 9 bases. Germline V gene sequence: CDR1 MDHEN, CDR2 SYDVKM. This CDR3 contains 16 residues. The ends lost 0 bases at V and 5 bases at J; junction bases unmatched: 7. CDR3 region: CASSLWGTGQGYGYTF. The CDR3 region has the DNA TGTGCCAGCAGTTTATGGGGGACAGGGCAAGGGTATGGCTACACCTTC.

The chain recombines TRBV5-6 with TRBJ2-3, with 11 bases identical to TRBD2. Germline assignment: CDR1 SGHDT and CDR2 YYEEEE. V shed 1 base, J shed 9 bases, and the junction held 1 base outside the gene matches. CDR3 size: 13 residues. The CDR3 reads CASSLLAGGTQYF. The CDR3 DNA sequence: TGTGCCAGCAGCTTGCTAGCGGGAGGAACGCAGTATTTT.

This clone came up once. V gene TRBV5-6 combines with J gene TRBJ2-3; D gene unclear. V shed 2 bases and J shed 7 bases, with 11 bases lying between them. Germline values: CDR1 SGHDT, CDR2 YYEEEE. The CDR3 is made up of 13 amino acids. The CDR3 DNA reads TGTGCCAGCAGCTTTACTGGTAAAAATACGCAGTATTTT. Its translation is CASSFTGKNTQYF.

J is TRBJ2-4 and V is TRBV12-3 or TRBV12-4, with TRBD2 matching 7 bases. The junction had 7 bases not matched to a gene; V was cut back by 6 bases and J by 8 bases. This CDR3 region has 13 residues. For the CDR3, the DNA is TGTGCCAGCAGCCGAGATCTAGCGGACATTCAGTACTTC. As protein: CASSRDLADIQYF.

This chain joins TRBV15 and TRBJ1-2; 7 positions agree with TRBD1. The CDR3 sequence is 12 residues long. Germline-derived CDR1 and CDR2 are LNHNV and YYDKDF (reference sequence). With V trimmed by 1 base and J by 8 bases, 1 base remained unmatched. The CDR3 bases are TGTGCCACCAGCAGAGGGGACAGAGGCTACACCTTC. Translated, it gives CATSRGDRGYTF.

The rearrangement links TRBV19 to TRBJ2-1; 12 bases map to TRBD2. V was pared by 8 bases and J by 3 bases, with 5 bases of the junction left unmatched. The CDR3 consists of 15 residues. CDR1 LNHDA and CDR2 SQIVND come from the germline V gene (reference sequence). The CDR3 DNA is TGTGCCAGTGGTAAGGGACTAGCGGGCTACAATGAGCAGTTCTTC. Translated, it gives CASGKGLAGYNEQFF.

V is TRBV6-5 and J is TRBJ2-2; 10 bases are a match to TRBD1. Germline CDR1 is MNHEY and CDR2 is SVGAGI. The CDR3 consists of 14 residues. The V gene end was trimmed by 4 bases and the J gene end by 6 bases; junction bases not matched to a gene: 2. The CDR3 DNA reads as TGTGCCAGCAGTTGGGACAGGGGTGCCGGGGAGCTGTTTTTT. This sequence encodes CASSWDRGAGELFF.